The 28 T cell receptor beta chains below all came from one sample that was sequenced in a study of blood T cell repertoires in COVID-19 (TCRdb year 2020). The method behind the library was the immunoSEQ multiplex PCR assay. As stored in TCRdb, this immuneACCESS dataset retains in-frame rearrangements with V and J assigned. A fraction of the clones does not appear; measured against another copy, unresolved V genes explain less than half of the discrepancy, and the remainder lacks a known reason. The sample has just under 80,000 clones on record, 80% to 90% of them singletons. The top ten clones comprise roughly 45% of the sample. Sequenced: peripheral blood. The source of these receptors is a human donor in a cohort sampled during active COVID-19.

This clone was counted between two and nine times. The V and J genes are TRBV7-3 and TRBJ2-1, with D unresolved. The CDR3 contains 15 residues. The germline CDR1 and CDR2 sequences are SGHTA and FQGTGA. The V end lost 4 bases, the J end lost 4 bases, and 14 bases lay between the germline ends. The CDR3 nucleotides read TGTGCCAGCAGCTCCGGCCCGGTGGAGTACAATGAGCAGTTCTTC. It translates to CASSSGPVEYNEQFF.

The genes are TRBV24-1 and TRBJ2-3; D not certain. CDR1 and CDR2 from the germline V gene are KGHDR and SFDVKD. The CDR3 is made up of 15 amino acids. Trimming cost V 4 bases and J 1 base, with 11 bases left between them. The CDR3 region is CATSDPRGGTDTQYF. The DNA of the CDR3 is TGTGCCACCAGTGACCCTCGTGGAGGCACAGATACGCAGTATTTT.

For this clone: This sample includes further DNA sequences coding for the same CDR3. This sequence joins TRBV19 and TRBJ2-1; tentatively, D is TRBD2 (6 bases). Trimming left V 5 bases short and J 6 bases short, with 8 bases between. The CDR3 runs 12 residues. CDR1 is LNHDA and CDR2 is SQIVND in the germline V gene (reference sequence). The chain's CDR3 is CASSPGGNEQFF. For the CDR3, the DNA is TGTGCCAGTAGTCCCGGGGGCAATGAGCAGTTCTTC.

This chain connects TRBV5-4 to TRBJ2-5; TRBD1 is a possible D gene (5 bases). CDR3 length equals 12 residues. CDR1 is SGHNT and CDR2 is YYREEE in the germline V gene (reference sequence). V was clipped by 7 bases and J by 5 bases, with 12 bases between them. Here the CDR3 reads CASGQGRETQYF. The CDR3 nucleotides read TGTGCCAGCGGGCAGGGAAGGGAGACCCAGTACTTC.

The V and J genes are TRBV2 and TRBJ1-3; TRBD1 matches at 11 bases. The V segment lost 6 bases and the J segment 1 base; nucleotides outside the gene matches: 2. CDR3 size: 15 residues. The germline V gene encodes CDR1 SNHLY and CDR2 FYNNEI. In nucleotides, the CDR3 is TGTGCCAGCAGGGGACAGGGGGGTTCTGGAAACACCATATATTTT. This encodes CASRGQGGSGNTIYF. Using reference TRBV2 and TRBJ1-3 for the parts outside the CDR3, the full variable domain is EPEVTQTPSHQVTQMGQEVILRCVPISNHLYFYWYRQILGQKVEFLVSFYNNEISEKSEIFDDQFSVERPDGSNFTLKIRSTKLEDSAMYFCASRGQGGSGNTIYFGEGSWLTVV.

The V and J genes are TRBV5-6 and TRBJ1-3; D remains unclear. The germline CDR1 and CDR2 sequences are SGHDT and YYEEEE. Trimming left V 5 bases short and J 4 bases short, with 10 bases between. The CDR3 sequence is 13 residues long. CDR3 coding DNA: TGTGCCAGCAGTTCAGGAGGGGGAAACACCATATATTTT. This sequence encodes CASSSGGGNTIYF.

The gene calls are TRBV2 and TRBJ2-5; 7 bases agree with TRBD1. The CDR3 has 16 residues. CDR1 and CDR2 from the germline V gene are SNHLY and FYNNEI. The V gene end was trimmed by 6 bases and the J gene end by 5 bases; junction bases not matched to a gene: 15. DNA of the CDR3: TGTGCCAGCAGCGGGTCCCTAAGGGGGCTTGGGGAGACCCAGTACTTC. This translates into CASSGSLRGLGETQYF.

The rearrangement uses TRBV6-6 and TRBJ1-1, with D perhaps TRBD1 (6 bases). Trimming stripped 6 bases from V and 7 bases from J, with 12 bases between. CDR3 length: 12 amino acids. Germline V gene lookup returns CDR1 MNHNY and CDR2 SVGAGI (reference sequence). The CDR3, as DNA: TGTGCCAGCAGCTATAGGACAGTTGAAGCTTTCTTT. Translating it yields CASSYRTVEAFF.

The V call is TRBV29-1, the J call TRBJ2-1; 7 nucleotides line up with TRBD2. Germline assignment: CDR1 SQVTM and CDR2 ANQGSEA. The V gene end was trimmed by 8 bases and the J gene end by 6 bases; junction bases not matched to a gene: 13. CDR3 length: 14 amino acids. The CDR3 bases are TGCAGCCTCGAAGCGGGAAACGGCGCCAATGAGCAGTTCTTC. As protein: CSLEAGNGANEQFF.

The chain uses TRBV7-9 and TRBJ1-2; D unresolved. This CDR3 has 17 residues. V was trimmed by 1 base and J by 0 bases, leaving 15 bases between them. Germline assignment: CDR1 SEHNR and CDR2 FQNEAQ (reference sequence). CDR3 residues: CASSLETIDTTNYGYTF. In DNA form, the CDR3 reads TGTGCCAGCAGCTTAGAGACAATTGACACGACTAACTATGGCTACACCTTC.

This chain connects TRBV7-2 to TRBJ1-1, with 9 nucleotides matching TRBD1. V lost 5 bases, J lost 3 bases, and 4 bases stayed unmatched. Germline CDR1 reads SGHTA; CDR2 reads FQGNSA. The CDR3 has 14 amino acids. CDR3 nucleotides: TGTGCCAGCAGCGTAACAGGGGGCCACACTGAAGCTTTCTTT. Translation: CASSVTGGHTEAFF.

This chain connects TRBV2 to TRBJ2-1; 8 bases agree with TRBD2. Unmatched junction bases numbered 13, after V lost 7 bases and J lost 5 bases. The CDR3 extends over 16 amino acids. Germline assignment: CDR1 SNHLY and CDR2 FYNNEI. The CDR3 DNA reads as TGTGCCAGCATGCGGATTAGCGGGGCTCTCGACAATGAGCAGTTCTTC. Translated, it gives CASMRISGALDNEQFF.

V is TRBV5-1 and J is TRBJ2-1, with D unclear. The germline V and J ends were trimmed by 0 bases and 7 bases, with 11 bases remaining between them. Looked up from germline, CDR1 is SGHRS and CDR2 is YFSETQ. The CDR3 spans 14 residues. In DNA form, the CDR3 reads TGCGCCAGCAGCTTGGGTGTGACTGGGAATGAGCAGTTCTTC. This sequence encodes CASSLGVTGNEQFF.

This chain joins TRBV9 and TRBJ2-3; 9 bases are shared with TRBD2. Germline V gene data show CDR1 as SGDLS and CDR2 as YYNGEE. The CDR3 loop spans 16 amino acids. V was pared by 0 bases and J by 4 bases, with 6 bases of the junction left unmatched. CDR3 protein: CASSVAVLAGSDTQYF. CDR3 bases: TGTGCCAGCAGCGTAGCGGTACTAGCGGGCTCAGATACGCAGTATTTT.

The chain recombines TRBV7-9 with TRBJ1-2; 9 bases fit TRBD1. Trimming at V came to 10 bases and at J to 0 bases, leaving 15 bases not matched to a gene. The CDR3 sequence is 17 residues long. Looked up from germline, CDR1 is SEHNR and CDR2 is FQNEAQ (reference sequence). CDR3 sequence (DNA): TGTGCCACCCAACTGCTTCCGGGACAGGGATCTAACTATGGCTACACCTTC. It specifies CATQLLPGQGSNYGYTF. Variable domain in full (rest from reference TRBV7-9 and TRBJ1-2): DTGVSQNPRHKITKRGQNVTFRCDPISEHNRLYWYRQTLGQGPEFLTYFQNEAQLEKSRLLSDRFSAERPKGSFSTLEIQRTEQGDSAMYLCATQLLPGQGSNYGYTFGSGTRLTVV.

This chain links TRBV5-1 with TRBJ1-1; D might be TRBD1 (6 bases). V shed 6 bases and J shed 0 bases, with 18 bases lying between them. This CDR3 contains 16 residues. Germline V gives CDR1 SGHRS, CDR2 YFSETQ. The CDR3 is CASIKWGQGMNTEAFF. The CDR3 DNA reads TGCGCCAGCATTAAGTGGGGGCAGGGGATGAACACTGAAGCTTTCTTT.

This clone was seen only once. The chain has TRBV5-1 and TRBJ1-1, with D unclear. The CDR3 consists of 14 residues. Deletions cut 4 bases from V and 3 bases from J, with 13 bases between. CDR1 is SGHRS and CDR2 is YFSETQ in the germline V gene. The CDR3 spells CASSPEGSHTEAFF. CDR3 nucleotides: TGCGCCAGCAGCCCCGAGGGCAGCCACACTGAAGCTTTCTTT.

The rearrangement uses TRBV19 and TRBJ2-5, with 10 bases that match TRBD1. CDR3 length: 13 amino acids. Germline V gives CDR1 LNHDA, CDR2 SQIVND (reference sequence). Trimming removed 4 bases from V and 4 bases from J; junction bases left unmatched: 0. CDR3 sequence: CASSRDRGETQYF. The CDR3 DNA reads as TGTGCCAGTAGTAGGGACAGGGGAGAGACCCAGTACTTC. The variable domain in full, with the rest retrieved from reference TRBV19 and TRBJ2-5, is DGGITQSPKYLFRKEGQNVTLSCEQNLNHDAMYWYRQDPGQGLRLIYYSQIVNDFQKGDIAEGYSVSREKKESFPLTVTSAQKNPTAFYLCASSRDRGETQYFGPGTRLLVL.

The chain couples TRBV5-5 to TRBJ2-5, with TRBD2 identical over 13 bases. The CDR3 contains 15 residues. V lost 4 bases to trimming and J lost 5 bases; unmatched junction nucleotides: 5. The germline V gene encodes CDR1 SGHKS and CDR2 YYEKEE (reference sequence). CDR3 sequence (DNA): TGTGCCAGCAGCCCCCAGGGACTAGCGGGGGAGACCCAGTACTTC. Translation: CASSPQGLAGETQYF.

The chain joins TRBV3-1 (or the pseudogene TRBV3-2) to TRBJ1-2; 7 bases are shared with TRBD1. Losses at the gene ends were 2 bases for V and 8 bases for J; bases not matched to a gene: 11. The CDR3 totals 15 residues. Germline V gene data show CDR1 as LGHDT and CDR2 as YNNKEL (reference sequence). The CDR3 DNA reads TGTGCCAGCAGCCAACGCGACAGGGAGGCAAACGGCTACACCTTC. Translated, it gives CASSQRDREANGYTF.

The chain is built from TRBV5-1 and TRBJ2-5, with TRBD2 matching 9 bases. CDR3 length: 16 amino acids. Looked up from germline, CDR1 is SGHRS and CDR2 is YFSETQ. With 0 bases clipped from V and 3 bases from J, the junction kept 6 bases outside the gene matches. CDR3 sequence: CASSLALTSGKETQYF. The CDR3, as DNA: TGCGCCAGCAGCTTGGCCCTGACTAGCGGTAAAGAGACCCAGTACTTC.

DNA of the CDR3: TGTGCCAGCAGTAACAGGGGGCGAAATGGTGGCTACACCTTC. Its protein is CASSNRGRNGGYTF. The chain uses TRBV6-5 and TRBJ1-2, with 9 bases lining up with TRBD1. The V segment lost 5 bases and the J segment 7 bases; nucleotides outside the gene matches: 8. Germline V gene data show CDR1 as MNHEY and CDR2 as SVGAGI. This CDR3 region has 14 residues.

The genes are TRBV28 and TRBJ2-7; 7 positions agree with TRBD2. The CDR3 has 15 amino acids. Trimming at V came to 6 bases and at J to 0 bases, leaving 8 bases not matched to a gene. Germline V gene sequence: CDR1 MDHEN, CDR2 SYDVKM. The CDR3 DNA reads TGTGCCAGCAGCAAGTTAGCGGGCATCTCCTACGAGCAGTACTTC. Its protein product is CASSKLAGISYEQYF.

CDR3 amino acids: CASSPRQDSYGYTF. The CDR3 DNA reads as TGCGCCAGCAGCCCCCGACAGGACAGCTATGGCTACACCTTC. The genes are TRBV4-3 and TRBJ1-2, with a possible D match to TRBD1 (6 bases). Germline V lookup: CDR1 LGHNA, CDR2 YSLEER. V was cut by 4 bases and J by 4 bases, with 13 bases left in between. This CDR3 contains 14 residues.

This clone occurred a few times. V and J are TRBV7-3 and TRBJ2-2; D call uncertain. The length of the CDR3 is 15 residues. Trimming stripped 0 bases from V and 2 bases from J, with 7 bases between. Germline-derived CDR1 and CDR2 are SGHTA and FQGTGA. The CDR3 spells CASSLTAPNTGELFF. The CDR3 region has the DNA TGTGCCAGCAGCTTAACGGCACCTAACACCGGGGAGCTGTTTTTT.

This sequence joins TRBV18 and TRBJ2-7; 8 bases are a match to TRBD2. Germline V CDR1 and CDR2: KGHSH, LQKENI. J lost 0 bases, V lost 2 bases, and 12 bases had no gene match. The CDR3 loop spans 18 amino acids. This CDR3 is CASSPLAGSGRGSYEQYF. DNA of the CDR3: TGTGCCAGCTCACCATTAGCAGGGAGCGGGAGAGGCTCCTACGAGCAGTACTTC.

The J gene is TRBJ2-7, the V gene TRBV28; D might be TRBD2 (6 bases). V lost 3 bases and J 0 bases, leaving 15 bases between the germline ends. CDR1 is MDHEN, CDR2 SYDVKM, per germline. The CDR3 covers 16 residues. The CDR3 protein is CASSFFPATSSYEQYF. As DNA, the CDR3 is TGTGCCAGCAGTTTTTTCCCTGCGACTAGCTCCTACGAGCAGTACTTC. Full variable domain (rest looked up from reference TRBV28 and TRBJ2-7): DVKVTQSSRYLVKRTGEKVFLECVQDMDHENMFWYRQDPGLGLRLIYFSYDVKMKEKGDIPEGYSVSREKKERFSLILESASTNQTSMYLCASSFFPATSSYEQYFGPGTRLTVT.

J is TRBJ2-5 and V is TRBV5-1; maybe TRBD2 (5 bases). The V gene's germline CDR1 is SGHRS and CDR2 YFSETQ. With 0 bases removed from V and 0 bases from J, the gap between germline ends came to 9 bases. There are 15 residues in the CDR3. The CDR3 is CASSLDPGNQETQYF. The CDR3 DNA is TGCGCCAGCAGCTTGGATCCGGGGAACCAAGAGACCCAGTACTTC.